This record concerns one T cell receptor (beta chain) sequence. Antigen: not known. The data originate from a study of T cell responses to AZD1222 COVID-19 vaccine. Whole-study findings and limits: Most donors were white British, females outnumbered males, and clonal diversity was possibly underestimated. The study reported that nearly half of spike-specific TCRs target unmutated variant regions. AZD1222 recipients seropositive at baseline numbered only five to seven. There were repertoire samples only from the period after the peak T cell response.

Profiled with immunoSEQ multiplex PCR; TCRdb holds only in-frame clones, not every one. The sample includes about 180,000 clones, roughly nine tenths seen only once; the top ten take about 3%. Per the germline V gene, CDR1 is SGHVS and CDR2 is FQNEAQ. Trimming removed 2 bases from V and 7 bases from J, with 15 bases in between. This CDR3 region has 15 residues. The receptor was derived from an adult in good health. V and J are TRBV7-8 and TRBJ1-5; no clear D gene. This specimen was peripheral blood, taken on day 0 of AZD1222 vaccination. The CDR3, as DNA: TGTGCCAGCAGCTTACCAGCGGTGGGGTTCCAGCCCCAGCATTTT. This codes for CASSLPAVGFQPQHF.